Reported below is one TCR beta chain. Its target is unknown. This entry is derived from a study of T-cell reconstitution after alpha-beta-depleted transplantation in children. The CDR3 has 16 residues. The germline gives CDR1 SNHLY, CDR2 FYNNEI. Trimming took 1 base from V and 8 from J, leaving 18 bases between them. Study-level results: As was reported, about two months after transplant, alpha-beta T cells came from several hundred expanded graft clones.

The authors prepared the TCRbeta library with unique molecular identifiers. MiXCR, applied by TCRdb to the PCR reads, yields one record per CDR3 protein. This repertoire shows approximately 230,000 distinct CDR3 sequences, roughly a quarter found once; its top ten account for approximately 2.5%. The TCR originated in a girl aged 2-10 years with Fanconi anemia, due to receive a stem cell transplant. The material sequenced was PBMCs, taken before TCRalphabeta/CD19-depleted stem cell transplant. The chain recombines TRBV2 with TRBJ2-1; D unresolved. Written as DNA, the CDR3 is TGTGCCAGCAGTGAAGAATCTCCTAAACTGATCCATGAGCAGTTCTTC. It specifies CASSEESPKLIHEQFF.